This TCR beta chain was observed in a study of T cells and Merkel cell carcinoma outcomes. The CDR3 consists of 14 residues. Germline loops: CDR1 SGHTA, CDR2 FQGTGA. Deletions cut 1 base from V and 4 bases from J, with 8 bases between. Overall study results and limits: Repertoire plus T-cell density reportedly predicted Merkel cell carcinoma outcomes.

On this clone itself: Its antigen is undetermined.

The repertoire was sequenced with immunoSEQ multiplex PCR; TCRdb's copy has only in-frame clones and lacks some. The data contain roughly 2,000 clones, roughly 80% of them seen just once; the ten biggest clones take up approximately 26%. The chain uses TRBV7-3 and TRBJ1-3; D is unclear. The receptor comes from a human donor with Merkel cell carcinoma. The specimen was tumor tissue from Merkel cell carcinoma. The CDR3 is CASSLNAGGNTIYF. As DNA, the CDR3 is TGTGCCAGCAGCTTAAATGCCGGCGGAAACACCATATATTTT.